This TCR beta chain was found in a study of early T cells in non-severe SARS-CoV-2 infection. About the study: Whole-blood bulk RNA, unsorted, was sequenced, and chains were unpaired.

The germline V gene has CDR1 GTSNPN and CDR2 SVGIG (reference sequence). The ends lost 4 bases at V and 3 bases at J; junction bases unmatched: 2. CDR3 length: 13 amino acids. This clonotype was observed at least ten times. The protocol attached unique molecular identifiers to individual cDNA molecules. TCRdb called the 5' RACE reads again in MiXCR, with one record for every CDR3 protein. The table lists 30,000 to 35,000 distinct CDR3 sequences, about 6% of them singletons. The V gene is TRBV30, the J gene TRBJ2-1; the match to TRBD2 covers 8 bases. The TCR was taken from an adult who was a healthcare worker with PCR-confirmed SARS-CoV-2 infection or an uninfected control (not recorded which). The sample was whole blood. Here the CDR3 reads CAWNAGGYNEQFF. The CDR3 bases are TGTGCCTGGAATGCGGGGGGCTACAATGAGCAGTTCTTC.